This is a list of T cell receptor beta chains from one sample in a study of T cell changes during pregnancy in multiple sclerosis. Profiling relied on immunoSEQ multiplex PCR, and the TCRdb table lists in-frame clones only, not all of them. The sample lists about 40,000 clones; 92% were seen once. The sequenced sample was CD4+ T cells from peripheral blood mononuclear cells, obtained before pregnancy. The receptors derive from a female donor with multiple sclerosis, enrolled in a pregnancy study. Both conserved end residues are part of each CDR3. Each record gives: J gene, D gene, V gene, clone size, CDR3 protein, CDR3 DNA. A D gene is named only where the DNA matches it firmly. Clone size is not always given. Where it is, it says once, few, many or a class for expanded clones.

TRBJ2-1 | TRBD1 | TRBV9 | - | CASSVGGQLDNEQFF | TGTGCCAGCAGCGTAGGGGGACAGCTCGACAATGAGCAGTTCTTC
TRBJ1-4 | TRBD1 | TRBV6-1 | - | CASSVTGGRLGNEKLFF | TGTGCCAGCAGTGTGACAGGGGGCAGGTTAGGGAATGAAAAACTGTTTTTT
TRBJ2-7 | - | TRBV11-2 | - | CASSLDHTQYF | TGTGCCAGCAGCTTAGATCACACGCAGTACTTC
TRBJ2-7 | - | TRBV10-3 | - | CAISEDSGTYEQYF | TGTGCCATCAGTGAGGATAGCGGTACCTACGAGCAGTACTTC
TRBJ2-2 | - | TRBV30 | once | CAWSEASAGELFF | TGTGCCTGGTCGGAGGCGAGCGCCGGGGAGCTGTTTTTT
TRBJ2-1 | - | TRBV11-2 | - | CASSRGLDNEQFF | TGTGCCAGCAGCCGAGGACTTGACAATGAGCAGTTCTTC
TRBJ2-3 | - | TRBV27 | - | CASSRSGLTDTQYF | TGTGCCAGCAGCCGTAGTGGACTCACAGATACGCAGTATTTT
TRBJ1-2 | TRBD1 | TRBV18 | - | CASSPRTGSYGYTF | TGTGCCAGCTCACCTAGGACAGGGAGCTATGGCTACACCTTC
TRBJ1-2 | - | TRBV5-4 | few | CASSFETPNYGYTF | TGTGCCAGCAGCTTCGAAACTCCCAACTATGGCTACACCTTC
TRBJ1-3 | TRBD1 | TRBV7-9 | - | CASSYDRVVGNTIYF | TGTGCCAGCAGTTACGACAGGGTGGTAGGAAACACCATATATTTT
TRBJ2-1 | - | TRBV7-2 | - | CASSLRSGRSYNEQFF | TGTGCCAGCAGCTTACGATCGGGAAGGTCCTACAATGAGCAGTTCTTC
TRBJ2-1 | TRBD2 | TRBV14 | - | CASSQINPGLASYNEQFF | TGTGCCAGCAGCCAAATCAATCCGGGACTAGCGTCCTACAATGAGCAGTTCTTC
TRBJ2-5 | - | TRBV6-6 | - | CASSRLPGQTQETQYF | TGTGCCAGCAGTAGGCTACCGGGACAAACGCAAGAGACCCAGTACTTC
TRBJ2-1 | TRBD1 | TRBV4-3 | - | CASSQVIGTVNEQFF | TGCGCCAGCAGCCAAGTAATCGGGACAGTGAATGAGCAGTTCTTC
TRBJ1-2 | TRBD1 | TRBV5-1 | - | CASSQGQGAYTF | TGCGCCAGCAGCCAAGGACAGGGCGCCTACACCTTC
TRBJ2-7 | - | TRBV10-3 | - | CAISERGGDLGEQYF | TGTGCCATCAGTGAGAGAGGGGGGGACCTTGGCGAGCAGTACTTC
TRBJ2-1 | TRBD2 | TRBV18 | - | CASSPQRDDEQFF | TGTGCCAGCTCACCACAGCGGGACGATGAGCAGTTCTTC
TRBJ2-2 | - | TRBV6-5 | - | CASRLTVNTGELFF | TGTGCCAGCAGACTGACTGTAAACACCGGGGAGCTGTTTTTT
TRBJ1-6 | - | TRBV19 | once | CASTFGQSPNSPLHF | TGTGCCAGTACTTTTGGACAGTCACCAAATTCACCCCTCCACTTT
TRBJ2-7 | - | TRBV2 | - | CASSNRAGSSYEQYF | TGTGCCAGCTCTAATCGGGCGGGGAGCTCCTACGAGCAGTACTTC
TRBJ2-7 | - | TRBV28 | - | CASSLSGYEQYF | TGTGCCAGCAGTTTATCGGGCTACGAGCAGTACTTC
TRBJ2-7 | TRBD1 | TRBV10-3 | few | CAIGTVGEQYF | TGTGCCATCGGGACAGTTGGTGAGCAGTACTTC
TRBJ2-7 | TRBD1 | TRBV28 | - | CASSPPGQMVYEQYF | TGTGCCAGCAGTCCACCGGGACAGATGGTCTACGAGCAGTACTTC
TRBJ2-7 | - | TRBV6-1 | - | CASSGDSYEQYF | TGTGCCAGCAGTGGCGACAGCTACGAGCAGTACTTC
TRBJ2-7 | TRBD2 | TRBV15 | - | CATRKGLAGSYEQYF | TGTGCCACCAGGAAAGGACTAGCGGGCTCCTACGAGCAGTACTTC
TRBJ2-1 | - | TRBV5-6 | - | CASRFLFNSGYNEQFF | TGTGCCAGCAGATTCCTATTCAATTCGGGCTACAATGAGCAGTTCTTC
TRBJ2-3 | TRBD2 | TRBV27 | - | CASRWGRDTDTQYF | TGTGCCAGCAGATGGGGGAGGGACACAGATACGCAGTATTTT
TRBJ2-1 | TRBD2 | TRBV15 | - | CATSPGTSGNNEQFF | TGTGCCACCAGCCCCGGGACTAGCGGCAACAATGAGCAGTTCTTC
TRBJ2-3 | - | TRBV7-9 | - | CASSFSGTDTQYF | TGTGCCAGCAGCTTCAGCGGCACAGATACGCAGTATTTT
TRBJ1-4 | TRBD1 | TRBV28 | - | CASSFSLGQGVTNEKLFF | TGTGCCAGCAGTTTTTCGTTGGGACAGGGGGTGACTAATGAAAAACTGTTTTTT
TRBJ1-2 | - | TRBV7-2 | - | CASSLVRGNYLGYTF | TGTGCCAGCAGCTTAGTAAGGGGGAATTATCTTGGCTACACCTTC